This T cell receptor beta chain was documented in a study of blood T cell repertoires in COVID-19 (dated by TCRdb to the early 2020s). Regarding the complete study: The collaborator samples originated in the United States, Italy and Spain and spanned the acute and convalescent phases of COVID-19. The prospective study material was composed of cDNA or gDNA derived from T cells, B-cell-depleted T cells, or PBMCs. The dataset comprised deeply sampled blood TCRbeta repertoires from subjects exposed to, actively infected with, or recovered from COVID-19. The repertoires were made available in a free public database intended to serve as a resource for research on the immune response to SARS-CoV-2. The samples were drawn from two sources: the first 160 participants of the ongoing ImmuneRACE study, and over 1,000 subjects contributed by 6 global collaborators. Nearly every sample came with metadata listing a de-identified subject ID, COVID-19 status, age in years and sex. HLA class I and class II types, where available, came from metadata supplied by the sample provider rather than from assay-based typing.

One collaborating source in Seattle enrolled patients during active infection and followed them longitudinally through the course of disease. Collaborating institutions collected whole blood in K2EDTA tubes following their own protocols. For TCRbeta analysis, collaborator samples were shipped as frozen whole blood, as isolated PBMCs, or as DNA extracted from either sample type. Beyond this particular receptor, the publication reports: How much clinical and demographic metadata was included differed by source and by participant, and the metadata was provided uncurated.

Turning to this clone: Its antigen remains unidentified. Per-base qualities were not stored, and no clone one base away is much larger.

The immunoSEQ Assay, a bias-controlled multiplex PCR, was used to amplify TCRbeta CDR3 regions from genomic DNA. The published analysis was carried out like this. Nucleated cell counts per sample were estimated from amplification of reference gene primers within the assay. To quantify the absolute abundance of each unique TCRbeta CDR3 rearrangement, sequence reads were collapsed and filtered. Productive Simpson clonality was computed per sample as the square root of Simpson's diversity index over productive rearrangements. TCRdb took over this immuneACCESS table, retaining in-frame rearrangements with V and J assigned. Such tables are incomplete; in checked studies, under half of the missing clones stem from an unresolved V gene, and the remainder is unexplained. Clone size and V and J calls were adopted from that table, with D and trimming inferred from the DNA. Recorded for this sample are approximately 53,000 clones; roughly 79% of them occurred a single time. The ten largest clonotypes hold approximately 20% of the sample.

This TCR was recovered from a woman of 80 years or more with COVID-19, enrolled during active disease. The sample taken for sequencing was peripheral blood.

The DNA sequence is as follows: TGTGCCAGCAGCTTGGGACAGTGGGGCACAGATACGCAGTATTTT. This codes for CASSLGQWGTDTQYF. The chain links TRBV5-4 with TRBJ2-3; a tentative D match to TRBD1 spans 5 bases. There are 15 amino acids in the CDR3, from cysteine to phenylalanine inclusive. Solely the CDR3 DNA is kept, with 45 bases framed from the first base. The V end loses 0 bases and the J end loses 1 base, and a stretch of 9 bases separates them. The germline V gene (reference sequence) gives CDR1 as SGHNT and CDR2 as YYREEE.